This entry describes one T cell receptor beta chain. These data come from a study of shared clonotypes between healthy human individuals. Measured with immunoSEQ multiplex PCR; TCRdb has only the in-frame clones, and not every one. The sample carries approximately 2.5 million clones, roughly 93% recorded once. V was pared by 3 bases and J by 0 bases, with 9 bases between. This CDR3 comprises 14 residues. The germline V gene encodes CDR1 MNHEY and CDR2 SMNVEV (reference sequence). The TCR sequence derives from a man aged 18-30 years in good health. Some clones in this sample may be carry-over from other donors' samples. The sequenced material came from naive CD4+ T cells from PBMCs. Subset described: CD45RA+ positively selected. This sequence joins TRBV27 and TRBJ2-7; D remains ambiguous. The CDR3 region is CASSFSVSSYEQYF. As DNA, the CDR3 is TGTGCCAGCAGTTTCTCAGTGAGCTCCTACGAGCAGTACTTC.